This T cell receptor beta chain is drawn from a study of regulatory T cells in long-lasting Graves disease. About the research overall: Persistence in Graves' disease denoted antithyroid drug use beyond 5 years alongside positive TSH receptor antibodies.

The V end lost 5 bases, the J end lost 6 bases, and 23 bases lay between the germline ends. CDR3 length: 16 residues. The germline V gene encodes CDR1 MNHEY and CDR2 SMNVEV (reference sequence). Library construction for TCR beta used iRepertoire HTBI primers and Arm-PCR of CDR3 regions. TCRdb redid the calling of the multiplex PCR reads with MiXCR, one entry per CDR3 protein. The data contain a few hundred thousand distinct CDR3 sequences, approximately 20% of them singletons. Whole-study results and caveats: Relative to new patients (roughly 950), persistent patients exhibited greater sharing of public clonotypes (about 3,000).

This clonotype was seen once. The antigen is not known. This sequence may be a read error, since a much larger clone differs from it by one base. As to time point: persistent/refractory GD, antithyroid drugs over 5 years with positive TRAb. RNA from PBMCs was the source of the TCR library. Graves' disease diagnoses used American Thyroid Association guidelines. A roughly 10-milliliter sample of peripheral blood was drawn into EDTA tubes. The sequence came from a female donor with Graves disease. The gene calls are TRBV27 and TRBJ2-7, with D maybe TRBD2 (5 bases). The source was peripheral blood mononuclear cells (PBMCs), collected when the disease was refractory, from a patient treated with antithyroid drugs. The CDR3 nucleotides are TGTGCCAGCAGTCCCCCTTTGAGGGAGAGAGGAAGCGAGCAGTACTTC. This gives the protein CASSPPLRERGSEQYF.